Described below is a single TCR beta chain sequence and its context. V was pared by 6 bases and J by 0 bases, with 10 bases between. The CDR3 is made up of 14 amino acids. Germline values: CDR1 ENHRY, CDR2 SYGVKD. The source of the sample is a study of shared clonotypes between healthy human individuals. The wider study: The cohort had two women and a few men, ages 18 to 49.

Assay runs were performed at deep level. Replicate sorted-subset PCRs were loaded with roughly 190 ng DNA, roughly 33,000 T cell genomes. TCRdb's table, derived via immunoSEQ multiplex PCR, lists solely in-frame clones and lacks some. The sample holds hundreds of thousands of clones; roughly 96% are singletons and the top ten take about 0.34%. The chain combines TRBV10-3 with TRBJ2-3; possibly TRBD1 or TRBD2 for D (6 bases each). The sequenced sample was memory CD8+ T cells sorted from blood. Subset denoted: CD45RO+ cells pooled with CCR7-negative TemRA cells. This clonotype was obtained from a man younger than 40 in good health. The CDR3 loop reads CAIRGGSSTDTQYF. In DNA form, the CDR3 reads TGTGCCATCAGGGGGGGCTCTAGCACAGATACGCAGTATTTT.